The 9 T cell receptor beta chains in this list originate from one sample, sequenced in a study of T cells after yellow fever vaccination. TCRdb re-called the 5' RACE reads with MiXCR, one entry per CDR3 protein. This sample has 300,000 to 350,000 distinct CDR3 sequences, with about 10% found just once. This material consisted of CD4+ T cells sorted from PBMCs, taken 45 days after the yellow fever booster vaccination. The receptors were sampled from a man younger than 35 who received the YFV17D yellow fever vaccine.

This clonotype was counted at least ten times. V gene TRBV7-2 combines with J gene TRBJ2-2; perhaps TRBD2 as D (6 bases). V was trimmed by 1 base and J by 6 bases, leaving 12 bases between them. CDR3 length: 15 amino acids. Germline CDR1 SGHTA, CDR2 FQGNSA. This chain's CDR3 is CASSLVIADPGELFF. The CDR3 nucleotides are TGTGCCAGCAGCTTAGTCATAGCGGACCCCGGGGAGCTGTTTTTT.

This clonotype has just a few counts. J is TRBJ1-4 and V is TRBV5-1, with D unresolved. CDR3 size: 14 residues. Germline V CDR1 and CDR2: SGHRS, YFSETQ. V was shortened by 3 bases and J by 2 bases, with 8 bases between the two germline ends. The CDR3 spells CASSYGVTNEKLFF. The CDR3 DNA reads TGCGCCAGCAGCTACGGGGTTACTAATGAAAAACTGTTTTTT.

This clonotype occurred many times. CDR3 loop: CAIVQTPTVNEQFF. CDR3 nucleotide sequence: TGTGCCATCGTACAAACCCCAACCGTCAATGAGCAGTTCTTC. The chain couples TRBV10-3 to TRBJ2-1; D gene ambiguous. V was shortened by 8 bases and J by 6 bases, with 17 bases between the two germline ends. The CDR3 loop spans 14 amino acids. Germline-derived CDR1 and CDR2 are ENHRY and SYGVKD.

The chain is built from TRBV7-9 and TRBJ2-1, with D perhaps assigned TRBD1 or TRBD2 (7 bases each). There are 16 residues in the CDR3. Germline V gene lookup returns CDR1 SEHNR and CDR2 FQNEAQ (reference sequence). V lost 4 bases, J lost 6 bases, and 19 bases lay in between. The CDR3 here is CASSSLGGTAFNEQFF. In DNA, the CDR3 is TGTGCCAGCAGCTCCTTGGGGGGGACAGCATTCAATGAGCAGTTCTTC.

The chain recombines TRBV11-2 with TRBJ2-6; D is possibly TRBD2 (5 bases). The germline V and J ends were trimmed by 4 bases and 4 bases, with 8 bases remaining between them. Germline V gene sequence: CDR1 SGHAT, CDR2 FQNNGV. The CDR3 totals 14 residues. The CDR3 loop reads CASSYGVGANVLTF. CDR3 bases: TGTGCCAGCAGCTACGGGGTGGGGGCCAACGTCCTGACTTTC.

In its sample, this clonotype was seen many times. The germline gene is not matched at one end of the junction; a read error may be the cause. The chain employs TRBV6-5 and TRBJ1-1; D gene uncertain. The CDR3 extends over 14 amino acids. Germline values: CDR1 MNHEY, CDR2 SVGAGI. The CDR3, as DNA: TGTGCCAGCAGTTCCTCCCCCAGTAGCCGACACTCCCTCTTT. As protein: CASSSSPSSRHSLF.

There are a few counts of this clonotype. V gene TRBV28 combines with J gene TRBJ2-5, with D maybe TRBD1 (5 bases). Per the germline V gene, CDR1 is MDHEN and CDR2 is SYDVKM. Trimming pared 3 bases from V and 5 bases from J, leaving 16 bases between. The CDR3 is made up of 15 amino acids. For the CDR3, the DNA is TGTGCCAGCAGTTTGGACACTACGGTGTGGGAGACCCAGTACTTC. It is translated as CASSLDTTVWETQYF.

The CDR3 DNA is TGTGCCAGCAGCTACCGGGATTTAGGCGAGCAGTACTTC. It yields the protein CASSYRDLGEQYF. J is TRBJ2-7 and V is TRBV6-2 or TRBV6-3, with a possible D match to TRBD2 (5 bases). The CDR3 extends over 13 amino acids. Between the trimmed V and J ends, which lost 6 bases and 6 bases, there was a span of 15 bases. CDR1 is MNHEY and CDR2 is SVGEGT in the germline V gene.

This clonotype showed up many times. The rearrangement uses TRBV28 and TRBJ1-1, with D unclear. The CDR3 extends over 12 amino acids. The V end was cut by 6 bases, the J end by 3 bases, with 8 bases between. Germline-derived CDR1 and CDR2 are MDHEN and SYDVKM. The CDR3: CASRSFYTEAFF. The CDR3 coding sequence is TGTGCCAGCAGGTCGTTTTACACTGAAGCTTTCTTT.